The entry that follows covers one T cell receptor beta chain sequence. Its recognized antigen is unknown. For sequencing, an Illumina HiSeq 2000 was employed. TCR beta cDNA libraries were made by 5'RACE template switching that added a universal primer site and unique molecular identifiers. cDNA synthesis was primed from the TCR beta constant segment and was followed by two successive PCR amplification steps. On the study's bioinformatics: MIGEC was used to demultiplex reads and group reads by UMI, and MiTCR was used to assemble and quantify clonotypes. To exclude erroneous sequences, any TCR cDNA sequence not supported by at least two reads was discarded. Downstream repertoire analysis used the tcR package, and clonotypes were matched across fractions by CDR3 nucleotide sequence plus V segment. VDJmatch was used to annotate antigen specificity against VDJdb, with one amino acid substitution in CDR3 allowed. The reads were reprocessed in TCRdb, with one entry per CDR3 protein sequence and no accompanying DNA. The V and J calls reflect TCRdb's pipeline rather than the authors' work. This sample's records show 500,000 to 600,000 distinct CDR3 sequences. In total, the top ten clones hold 3% to 4.5% of the sample.

As encoded in the germline V gene, CDR1 is LGHNA while CDR2 is YSLEER. The CDR3, from cysteine to phenylalanine, totals 15 residues. No nucleotide data were recorded. This sample was taken from a study of T cells expressing NK-cell markers (TCRdb year 2020). Concerning the study at large: About eight donors provided sorted CD3+CD56+NKG2C+, CD3+CD56+NKG2C- and CD3+CD56-NKG2C+ T-cell subsets, whose TCR beta-chain repertoires were profiled. The eight sequenced donors were randomly selected healthy volunteers, three men and five women. Among the eight sequenced donors, seven were HCMV-seropositive and one was HCMV-seronegative. Sequencing of the libraries produced 2 x 150 bp reads on Illumina HiSeq 2000/2500, MiSeq or NextSeq.

To determine HCMV serostatus, a commercial ELISA kit was used to detect HCMV-specific IgG in serum. Ficoll density gradient centrifugation was used to isolate peripheral blood mononuclear cells from blood. Study-wide conclusions, independent of this receptor: Those dominant clonotypes were again the most abundant among CD3+CD56-NKG2C+ cells in several donors, at about 28.3-65%. For over five donors, the dominant CD3+CD56+NKG2C+ clonotypes were among the top 10 CD8+ clonotypes and accounted for about 1.0-7.5% of CD8+ T cells. Whether the expanded NKG2C-expressing T cell clones were specific for HCMV antigens remained unclear.

The sample taken for sequencing was blood T cells: a sorted CD56 or NKG2C T cell subset, CD4+ or CD8+ T cells, or bulk PBMC T cells (not recorded which). The receptor's source is a man younger than 30 in good health. Donor details come from another sample of the same person, matched by shared clones. This sequence uses TRBV4-3 and TRBJ2-4. CDR3 region: CASSQDIASQNIQYF.